Following are 29 T cell receptor beta chains from one sample sequenced in a study of tumor-infiltrating lymphocytes in primary liver carcinoma. Investigators took RNA and DNA out together from roughly 20-30 mg of unsorted bulk tissue. TCR beta cDNA was made from 400 to 500 ng total RNA with a constant-region primer. Nested multiplex PCR, run for three rounds with slightly modified ARM-PCR, yielded TCR beta libraries. TRBV1-TRBV30 forward primers paired with a C-beta reverse primer were used in the first two PCR rounds, which ran roughly 9 cycles each. TCRdb independently ran MiXCR on the multiplex PCR reads; one entry per CDR3 protein. The sample includes tens of thousands of distinct CDR3 sequences, approximately 70% of them seen just once. The specimen sequenced was liver tumor tissue from sampling region 1. Documented subset: tumor region T1, superior pole. The receptor set was obtained from a man aged 40-49 years with primary liver carcinoma and hepatitis B virus infection.

This clonotype was seen more than once but under ten times. The chain recombines TRBV30 with TRBJ2-2, with TRBD1 matching 11 bases. CDR1 is GTSNPN and CDR2 is SVGIG in the germline V gene (reference sequence). Trimming took 5 bases from V and 7 from J; bases not matched to a gene: 9. CDR3 length: 15 amino acids. CDR3 amino acids: CAWGTGGGQNGELFF. The CDR3 region has the DNA TGTGCCTGGGGGACAGGGGGAGGTCAGAACGGGGAGCTGTTTTTT.

This clonotype has at least ten counts. V is TRBV6-1 and J is TRBJ1-2, with a possible D match to TRBD1 (5 bases). Germline V lookup: CDR1 MNHNS, CDR2 SASEGT. This CDR3 has 13 amino acids. With 10 bases removed from V and 3 bases from J, the gap between germline ends came to 15 bases. The CDR3, as DNA: TGTGCCACCTCCCGGGACGGTTACTATGGCTACACCTTC. Amino acid sequence: CATSRDGYYGYTF.

As to this clonotype: The junction shows a germline mismatch at one end, possibly a read error. The chain joins TRBV4-1 to TRBJ1-2; unclear D gene. CDR3 length: 16 amino acids. The germline CDR1 and CDR2 sequences are MGHRA and YSYEKL. The CDR3 region has the DNA TGCGCCAGCAGCCAAGTGGAGGGTGCAGGATACTATGACTACACCTTC. Residues: CASSQVEGAGYYDYTF.

With regard to this clonotype: This CDR3 fails to terminate in the conserved phenylalanine or tryptophan, so it likely reflects a read error. The rearrangement joins TRBV6-1 to TRBJ2-6; D is possibly TRBD1 (5 bases). Germline CDR1 reads MNHNS; CDR2 reads SASEGT. The CDR3 spans 14 residues. This CDR3 is CASIPPAGANILTL. CDR3 coding DNA: TGTGCCAGCATCCCGCCTGCTGGGGCCAACATCCTGACTTTG.

Comment on this clonotype: A read error may account for a junction end that differs from germline. The rearrangement joins TRBV5-5 to TRBJ2-4; TRBD1 or TRBD2 may be the D gene (5 bases each). The CDR3 has 14 amino acids. The germline gives CDR1 SGHKS, CDR2 YYEKEE (reference sequence). CDR3 coding DNA: TGTGCCATCAGCCTAGATGCCGGGGCGAACAGTCAGTACTTC. This sequence encodes CAISLDAGANSQYF.

This clonotype has just a few counts. The V gene is TRBV18, the J gene TRBJ2-5, with 9 bases matching TRBD1. Germline CDR1 reads KGHSH; CDR2 reads LQKENI. The CDR3 totals 15 residues. V gave up 5 bases and J gave up 5 bases; unmatched junction bases: 9. The CDR3 protein is CASSSWTGVAETQYF. CDR3 nucleotides: TGTGCCAGCTCATCTTGGACAGGGGTCGCGGAGACCCAGTACTTC.

Turning to this clonotype: This may come from a read error, since a much larger clone is one base off. This chain joins TRBV7-9 and TRBJ2-1; D ambiguous. CDR1 and CDR2 (germline): SEHNR, FQNEAQ (reference sequence). CDR3 length: 11 residues. In DNA, the CDR3 is TGTGCCAGCAGGCGCGACAATGAGCAGCTCTTC. This translates into CASRRDNEQLF.

This chain links TRBV7-9 with TRBJ2-5; a weak D match, TRBD2 (5 bases). Trimming took off 4 bases at V and 3 bases at J, with 12 bases between the two ends. Looked up from germline, CDR1 is SEHNR and CDR2 is FQNEAQ (reference sequence). This CDR3 region has 14 residues. The CDR3 DNA sequence: TGTGCCAGCAGCTCGAGGGCCGGTGAAGAGACCCAGTACTTC. Protein sequence: CASSSRAGEETQYF. Full variable domain (rest looked up from reference TRBV7-9 and TRBJ2-5): DTGVSQNPRHKITKRGQNVTFRCDPISEHNRLYWYRQTLGQGPEFLTYFQNEAQLEKSRLLSDRFSAERPKGSFSTLEIQRTEQGDSAMYLCASSSRAGEETQYFGPGTRLLVL.

On this clonotype itself: A read error may account for a junction end that differs from germline. This chain uses TRBV30 with TRBJ1-1; D is unclear. CDR1 is GTSNPN, CDR2 SVGIG, per germline (reference sequence). This CDR3 region has 14 residues. CDR3 DNA: TGTGCCTGCAGTGTAGGGCTAGTTGACACTGAAGCTTTCTTT. This gives the protein CACSVGLVDTEAFF.

The chain carries TRBV7-3 and TRBJ2-1; the match to TRBD2 covers 14 bases. The CDR3 has 16 amino acids. Germline trimming cut 4 bases from V and 9 bases from J; bases unmatched to any gene: 8. Germline CDR1 and CDR2: SGHTA and FQGTGA. CDR3 in amino acids: CASSSRLAGGSGEQFF. CDR3 DNA: TGTGCCAGCAGCTCACGACTAGCGGGAGGGTCCGGTGAGCAGTTCTTC.

This chain connects TRBV18 to TRBJ2-2; 7 bases align to TRBD1. V shed 4 bases, J shed 0 bases, and the junction held 2 bases outside the gene matches. This CDR3 spans 15 amino acids. Germline V CDR1 and CDR2: KGHSH, LQKENI. CDR3 protein: CASSQGTANTGELFF. In DNA form, the CDR3 reads TGTGCCAGCTCACAGGGGACAGCGAACACCGGGGAGCTGTTTTTT.

In the case of this clonotype: At one boundary the junction diverges from the germline segment, which might be a read error. This chain links TRBV6-6 with TRBJ2-1, with D unclear. CDR1 MNHNY and CDR2 SVGAGI come from the germline V gene (reference sequence). This CDR3 spans 14 amino acids. CDR3 residues: CPSRSSADGWEQFF. In nucleotides, the CDR3 is TGTCCCAGCAGATCCTCCGCGGATGGATGGGAGCAGTTCTTC.

Details on this clonotype: The conserved closing phenylalanine or tryptophan is absent in this CDR3, likely reflecting a read error. Because the CDR3's place on the DNA is in doubt, the DNA is left out and the CDR3 is given as listed by TCRdb. The chain joins TRBV11-2 to TRBJ2-1; the DNA was not used to check the table's D call, TRBD1. The CDR3 is made up of 12 amino acids, end residues included. Germline assignment: CDR1 SGHAT and CDR2 FQNNGV. CDR3 region: CASSSWPVLGFI.

This clonotype came up once. J is TRBJ2-7 and V is TRBV4-1; D is perhaps TRBD2 (6 bases). CDR1 MGHRA and CDR2 YSYEKL come from the germline V gene. The CDR3 length is 16 residues. The V end was cut by 11 bases, the J end by 10 bases, with 33 bases between. The CDR3 nucleotides are TGCGCCGGCACCCAAGATTTTAGCGGAAGCTCCTACAAACAGTACTTC. The encoded protein is CAGTQDFSGSSYKQYF.

As concerns this clonotype: One end of the junction varies from germline; a read error may be responsible. The rearrangement uses TRBV6-5 and TRBJ1-6; 9 nucleotides agree with TRBD1. This CDR3 has 15 amino acids. CDR1 MNHEY and CDR2 SVGAGI come from the germline V gene. DNA of the CDR3: TGTGCCAACAGCCCAGGGACAGGGTCTTCTTCACCCTTCCACTTT. This encodes CANSPGTGSSSPFHF.

Of note for this clonotype: The junction shows a germline mismatch at one end, possibly a read error. The rearrangement uses TRBV11-2 and TRBJ2-1; TRBD2 agrees at 7 bases. Germline V gene data show CDR1 as SGHAT and CDR2 as FQNNGV. CDR3 length: 14 residues. The CDR3: CVSSHSGYRNVQFF. CDR3 DNA sequence: TGTGTCAGCAGTCATAGCGGGTATAGGAATGTGCAGTTCTTC.

Remarks on this clonotype: Given the absence of the conserved phenylalanine or tryptophan at the CDR3 end, a read error is likely. V is TRBV28 and J is TRBJ2-7, with TRBD2 identical over 8 bases. Per the germline V gene, CDR1 is MDHEN and CDR2 is SYDVKM. The CDR3 is 14 amino acids. V lost 2 bases and J lost 3; bases outside the gene matches: 3. The CDR3 sequence is CASSLTGGVYEQYL. In nucleotides, the CDR3 is TGTGCCAGCAGTTTAACGGGGGGGGTCTACGAGCAGTACCTC.

In its sample, this clonotype was seen many times. The chain links TRBV6-6 to TRBJ1-1, with 9 bases fitting TRBD1. Per germline, CDR1 MNHNY and CDR2 SVGAGI (reference sequence). The CDR3 sequence is 16 residues long. V lost 0 bases to trimming and J lost 5 bases; unmatched junction nucleotides: 7. This CDR3 is CASSYSTGGSRTEAFF. In nucleotides, the CDR3 is TGTGCCAGCAGTTACTCGACAGGGGGGTCGAGGACTGAAGCTTTCTTT.

By share, this clonotype ranks as medium-sized. This chain joins TRBV14 and TRBJ2-1; D remains ambiguous. Germline V gene data show CDR1 as SGHDN and CDR2 as FVKESK. The CDR3 length is 15 residues. Trimming shortened V by 1 base and J by 1 base, and 8 bases separated the two germline ends. As DNA, the CDR3 is TGTGCCAGCAGCCAAGGTCTTAGGTCCTACAATGAGCAGTTCTTC. It yields the protein CASSQGLRSYNEQFF.

V gene TRBV5-4 combines with J gene TRBJ2-3; tentatively, D is TRBD1 (5 bases). The CDR3 is 16 amino acids. Looked up from germline, CDR1 is SGHNT and CDR2 is YYREEE (reference sequence). V was pared by 2 bases and J by 8 bases, with 21 bases between. Here the CDR3 DNA reads TGTGCCAGCAGCTTACGGGTCCCAGGTGGGGCAGGTACGCAGTATTTT. Protein product: CASSLRVPGGAGTQYF.

This clonotype was detected once. An end of the junction does not agree with germline; a read error may underlie this. V and J are TRBV4-1 and TRBJ2-7, with 8 bases that match TRBD1. This CDR3 is built from 15 residues. Germline V CDR1 and CDR2: MGHRA, YSYEKL. CDR3 protein: CASSQAGQVSYEEYF. In nucleotides, the CDR3 is TGCGCCAGCAGCCAGGCGGGACAGGTCTCCTACGAGGAGTACTTC.

This clonotype was observed a few times. At one end the junction does not follow the germline gene, possibly because of a read error. This chain links TRBV11-2 with TRBJ2-3; D is ambiguous. This CDR3 is built from 13 residues. Germline V gene sequence: CDR1 SGHAT, CDR2 FQNNGV. The chain's CDR3 is CATRKASADTLYF. The CDR3 DNA sequence: TGTGCCACCCGCAAAGCTAGTGCAGATACGCTGTATTTT.

Only one count was recorded for this clonotype. A read error may produce the germline difference seen at one junction end. The rearrangement joins TRBV12-3 or TRBV12-4 to TRBJ2-1; 7 bases map to TRBD1. The CDR3 has 15 residues. The CDR3: CASSATGTDDNERFF. The CDR3 region has the DNA TGTGCCAGCAGCGCCACCGGGACAGATGACAATGAGCGGTTCTTC.

Comment on this clonotype: This may be a read error: a much more frequent sequence differs by one nucleotide. The chain employs TRBV2 and TRBJ2-7; D is ambiguous. CDR3 size: 14 residues. V was pared by 6 bases and J by 0 bases, with 12 bases between. Germline V gene data show CDR1 as SNHLY and CDR2 as FYNNEI. This CDR3 is CASRETKSSYEQYF. CDR3 nucleotide sequence: TGTGCCAGCAGAGAAACCAAAAGCTCCTACGAGCAGTACTTC.

Details on this clonotype: The junction does not match germline at one end; this may be a read error. The chain recombines TRBV11-2 with TRBJ2-3; 10 positions agree with TRBD1. The germline CDR1 and CDR2 sequences are SGHAT and FQNNGV. This CDR3 comprises 17 residues. The CDR3, as DNA: TGTGCCTGCAGTTTAGATCTTGGGACAGGGGCGAGCGTTACGCAGTATTTT. It encodes CACSLDLGTGASVTQYF. The whole variable domain, filled in from reference TRBV11-2 and TRBJ2-3, reads EAGVAQSPRYKIIEKRQSVAFWCNPISGHATLYWYQQILGQGPKLLIQFQNNGVVDDSQLPKDRFSAERLKGVDSTLKIQPAKLEDSAVYLCACSLDLGTGASVTQYFGPGTRLTVL.

This chain links TRBV7-9 with TRBJ2-5, with D perhaps given as TRBD1 or TRBD2 (5 bases each). Germline-derived CDR1 and CDR2 are SEHNR and FQNEAQ (reference sequence). The V gene lost 5 bases and the J gene lost 3 bases, with 7 bases spanning the gap. The CDR3 contains 12 residues. DNA for the CDR3: TGTGCCAGCAGCATGGGGGAAGAGACCCAGTACTTC. Encoded protein: CASSMGEETQYF.

This clonotype was observed many times. The chain combines TRBV12-3 or TRBV12-4 with TRBJ1-1; D might be TRBD1 (6 bases). V lost 4 bases and J lost 0, with 18 bases in between. This CDR3 contains 17 residues. The CDR3 sequence is CASSSAWGTSMNTEAFF. The CDR3 nucleotides read TGTGCCAGCAGTTCAGCCTGGGGGACATCAATGAACACTGAAGCTTTCTTT.

This clonotype was detected only a few times. The rearrangement joins TRBV24-1 to TRBJ2-7; 8 bases are a match to TRBD1. V dropped 6 bases and J dropped 6; count of bases not matched to a gene: 6. The CDR3 runs 13 residues. The V gene's germline CDR1 is KGHDR and CDR2 SFDVKD. CDR3 sequence (DNA): TGTGCCACCAGTCAGGGGGCGCAGGGCGAGCAGTACTTC. Translating gives CATSQGAQGEQYF.

Regarding this clonotype: Because the CDR3 is missing its conserved closing phenylalanine or tryptophan, this is likely a read error. The genes are TRBV12-3 or TRBV12-4 and TRBJ2-5; 9 bases align to TRBD1. The CDR3 runs to 13 residues. Here the CDR3 reads CASSRGQGETQYS. Here the CDR3 DNA reads TGTGCAAGCAGTCGGGGACAGGGCGAGACCCAGTACTCC.